This T cell receptor (beta chain) was identified in a study of PD-1 blockade in classical Hodgkin lymphoma. Produced via immunoSEQ multiplex PCR; TCRdb's table is partial and in-frame only. The sample holds about 85,000 clones, around nine tenths seen once. As regards this clone: Its matching antigen is unknown.

Study-level results: Individuals initiating nivolumab under 1 year after ASCT were excluded.

CDR1 SQVTM and CDR2 ANQGSEA come from the germline V gene. V shed 4 bases and J 1 base; nucleotides not matched to a gene: 6. The CDR3 is 15 amino acids. Every patient experienced relapse after autologous stem cell transplantation, and brentuximab vedotin exposure varied. This specimen consisted of peripheral blood mononuclear cells (PBMCs), obtained before the second cycle of nivolumab. The chain joins TRBV29-1 to TRBJ2-2, with TRBD2 matching over 7 bases. This sequence was found in a human donor with classical Hodgkin lymphoma. The CDR3 loop is CSVGRSSGNTGELFF. The CDR3, as DNA: TGCAGCGTTGGTAGGTCTAGCGGGAACACCGGGGAGCTGTTTTTT.